These T cell receptor beta chains were read from a single sample in a study of shared clonotypes between healthy human individuals. The repertoire was sequenced with immunoSEQ multiplex PCR; TCRdb's copy has only in-frame clones and lacks some. The table has a few million clones, roughly nine tenths seen once; the top ten hold around 0.14%. Input material: naive CD4+ T cells sorted from blood. The receptors were gathered from a man in his late teens or twenties in good health. Each CDR3 is given with its conserved first and last residue. The D gene is left open where the match is weak. The size entry is marked missing in some rows and otherwise reads once, few, many or a size class.

d_call clone_size j_call v_call cdr3_aa cdr3_nt
- - TRBJ1-1 TRBV6-5 CASSSRARPNTEAFF TGTGCCAGCAGTTCACGGGCCAGACCAAACACTGAAGCTTTCTTT
TRBD2 - TRBJ2-5 TRBV9 CASSVGFASGRFSETQYF TGTGCCAGCAGCGTAGGGTTCGCTAGCGGGAGGTTCAGTGAGACCCAGTACTTC
- - TRBJ2-3 TRBV28 CASSSSGANTDTQYF TGTGCCAGCAGTTCTTCCGGGGCTAACACAGATACGCAGTATTTT
TRBD2 - TRBJ2-3 TRBV6-6 CASSHGLAGSTDTQYF TGTGCCAGCAGTCACGGGCTAGCGGGATCCACAGATACGCAGTATTTT
TRBD2 - TRBJ2-7 TRBV18 CASSRGGYEQYF TGTGCCAGCTCACGCGGGGGCTACGAGCAGTACTTC
- - TRBJ2-2 TRBV27 CASSPLGAGELFF TGTGCCAGCAGTCCCCTGGGGGCCGGGGAGCTGTTTTTT
- - TRBJ1-3 TRBV12-5 CASGSLSSGNTIYF TGTGCTAGTGGTTCTTTAAGCTCTGGAAACACCATATATTTT
- - TRBJ2-3 TRBV7-2 CASSVPGVADTQYF TGTGCCAGCAGCGTGCCCGGGGTGGCAGATACGCAGTATTTT
TRBD1 - TRBJ1-6 TRBV10-3 CAISPGGSPLHF TGTGCCATCAGCCCAGGGGGGTCACCCCTCCACTTT
TRBD1 once TRBJ1-5 TRBV11-3 CASSFPRGQEHNQPQHF TGTGCCAGCAGCTTTCCCCGGGGACAGGAACACAATCAGCCCCAGCATTTT
- - TRBJ2-3 TRBV5-1 CASSLARESTDTQYF TGCGCCAGCAGCTTGGCCCGAGAGAGCACAGATACGCAGTATTTT
- - TRBJ2-3 TRBV5-1 CASSLTRFTDTQYF TGCGCCAGCAGCTTGACCCGATTCACAGATACGCAGTATTTT
TRBD1 - TRBJ2-7 TRBV9 CASSATGQGSEQYF TGTGCCAGCAGCGCCACGGGACAGGGGTCCGAGCAGTACTTC
- - TRBJ2-1 TRBV11-2 CASSLGQHNEQFF TGTGCCAGCAGCTTAGGTCAGCACAATGAGCAGTTCTTC
- - TRBJ2-1 TRBV6-1 CASSVALGSLYNEQFF TGTGCCAGCAGTGTGGCCTTGGGGAGCCTTTACAATGAGCAGTTCTTC
- - TRBJ2-7 TRBV5-4 CASSFTPGPYEQYF TGTGCCAGCAGCTTTACCCCAGGGCCCTACGAGCAGTACTTC
TRBD1 - TRBJ2-7 TRBV6-1 CASSEIGTGALEQYF TGTGCCAGCAGTGAAATTGGGACAGGGGCGCTCGAGCAGTACTTC
- - TRBJ2-2 TRBV7-9 CASSLSSTGELFF TGTGCCAGCAGCTTATCTTCCACCGGGGAGCTGTTTTTT
TRBD1 - TRBJ2-2 TRBV29-1 CSVESGTGRTGELFF TGCAGCGTTGAGTCGGGGACAGGGAGAACCGGGGAGCTGTTTTTT
- - TRBJ1-2 TRBV6-5 CASSYSVRGQDGYTF TGTGCCAGCAGTTACTCCGTACGGGGGCAGGATGGCTACACCTTC
TRBD1 - TRBJ2-4 TRBV19 CASSAATGGRAKNIQYF TGTGCCAGTAGTGCCGCGACAGGGGGGAGGGCCAAAAACATTCAGTACTTC
- - TRBJ2-6 TRBV6-6 CASSYASSGANVLTF TGTGCCAGCAGTTACGCGAGCTCTGGGGCCAACGTCCTGACTTTC
- - TRBJ1-1 TRBV5-1 CASSFQGQNTEAFF TGCGCCAGCAGCTTCCAGGGACAGAACACTGAAGCTTTCTTT
- - TRBJ2-7 TRBV5-4 CASSLGGGPYEQYF TGTGCCAGCAGCTTAGGAGGGGGTCCCTACGAGCAGTACTTC
- - TRBJ1-1 TRBV7-9 CASSLSGAVTEAFF TGTGCCAGCAGCCTTTCCGGTGCGGTAACTGAAGCTTTCTTT
TRBD1 - TRBJ1-6 TRBV5-6 CASSFLQGNNSPLHF TGTGCCAGCAGCTTCTTACAGGGGAATAATTCACCCCTCCACTTT
- - TRBJ1-6 TRBV5-1 CASSFAQTGLSGLPLHF TGCGCCAGCAGCTTCGCCCAGACAGGTCTTTCCGGATTACCCCTCCACTTT
TRBD2 - TRBJ2-1 TRBV7-4 CASSLLAGAPLRVF TGTGCCAGCAGCTTATTAGCGGGGGCCCCTCTTAGGGTCTTC
- - TRBJ2-4 TRBV7-8 CASSHEKEWGWNIQYF TGTGCCAGCAGCCATGAAAAGGAGTGGGGCTGGAACATTCAGTACTTC
- - TRBJ2-1 TRBV7-9 CASSRRYEQFF TGTGCCAGCAGCCGCCGGTATGAGCAGTTCTTC
TRBD1 - TRBJ2-7 TRBV7-2 CASSLRQGPLEQYF TGTGCCAGCAGCTTAAGACAGGGACCCCTCGAGCAGTACTTC
- - TRBJ1-4 TRBV19 CASSIDSRKGEKLFF TGTGCCAGTAGTATAGACTCCCGGAAAGGTGAAAAACTGTTTTTT
TRBD2 once TRBJ2-5 TRBV20-1 CAPKRGETQYF TGCGCACCGAAGCGGGGGGAGACCCAGTACTTC
- - TRBJ2-7 TRBV6-5 CASSYSRGAYEQYF TGTGCCAGCAGTTATTCCAGGGGGGCCTACGAGCAGTACTTC
- few TRBJ2-5 TRBV7-9 CASSLSETQYF TGTGCCAGCAGCTTATCCGAGACCCAGTACTTC
TRBD1 - TRBJ1-4 TRBV27 CASTASGQGYEKLFF TGTGCCAGCACCGCCTCAGGACAGGGTTATGAAAAACTGTTTTTT
TRBD2 once TRBJ2-7 TRBV7-2 CASSLVGGGSSYEQYF TGTGCCAGCAGCTTAGTTGGGGGAGGGAGCTCCTACGAGCAGTACTTC
- - TRBJ2-3 TRBV5-6 CASSFLVGSDTQYF TGTGCCAGCAGCTTTCTTGTCGGATCAGATACGCAGTATTTT
- - TRBJ2-5 TRBV4-3 CASSQDMGAASGTQYF TGCGCCAGCAGCCAAGATATGGGGGCGGCCTCAGGGACCCAGTACTTC
- - TRBJ2-3 TRBV9 CASSVELGLMDTQYF TGTGCCAGCAGCGTAGAGCTGGGGTTAATGGATACGCAGTATTTT
- once TRBJ2-5 TRBV11-2 CASSSLLQETQYF TGTGCCAGCAGCTCCCTCCTCCAAGAGACCCAGTACTTC